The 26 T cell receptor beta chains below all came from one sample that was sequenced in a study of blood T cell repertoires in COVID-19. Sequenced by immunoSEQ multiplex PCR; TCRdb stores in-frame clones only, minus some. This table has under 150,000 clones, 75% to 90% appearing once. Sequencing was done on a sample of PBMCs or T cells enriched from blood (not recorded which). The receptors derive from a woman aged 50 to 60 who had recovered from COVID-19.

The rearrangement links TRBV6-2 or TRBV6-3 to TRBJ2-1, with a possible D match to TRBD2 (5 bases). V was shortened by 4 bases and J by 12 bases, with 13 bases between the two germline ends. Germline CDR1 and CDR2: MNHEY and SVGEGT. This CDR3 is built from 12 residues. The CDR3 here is CASSFAPSGQFF. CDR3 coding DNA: TGTGCCAGCAGTTTCGCCCCGAGCGGGCAGTTCTTC.

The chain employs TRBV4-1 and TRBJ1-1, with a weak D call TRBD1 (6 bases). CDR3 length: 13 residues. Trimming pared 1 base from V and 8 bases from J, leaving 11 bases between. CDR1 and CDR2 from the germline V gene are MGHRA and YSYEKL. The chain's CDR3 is CASSQVFDREAFF. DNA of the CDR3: TGCGCCAGCAGCCAAGTTTTTGACAGGGAAGCTTTCTTT.

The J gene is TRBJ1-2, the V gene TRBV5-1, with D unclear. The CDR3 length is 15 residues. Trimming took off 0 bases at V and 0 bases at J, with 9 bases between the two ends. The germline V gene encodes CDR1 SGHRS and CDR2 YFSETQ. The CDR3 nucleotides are TGCGCCAGCAGCTTGGGTCAGGAATCTAACTATGGCTACACCTTC. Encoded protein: CASSLGQESNYGYTF.

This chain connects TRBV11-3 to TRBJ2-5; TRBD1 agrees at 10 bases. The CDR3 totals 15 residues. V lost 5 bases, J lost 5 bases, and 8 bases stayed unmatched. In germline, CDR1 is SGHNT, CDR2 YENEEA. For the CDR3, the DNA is TGTGCCAGCAGCCAGGGGACAGGGGATCGCGAGACCCAGTACTTC. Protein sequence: CASSQGTGDRETQYF.

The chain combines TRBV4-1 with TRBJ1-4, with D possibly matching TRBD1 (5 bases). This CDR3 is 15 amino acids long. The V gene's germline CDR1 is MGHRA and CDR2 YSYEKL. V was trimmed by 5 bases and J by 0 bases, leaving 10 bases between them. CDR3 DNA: TGCGCCAGCAGCTACGGGGGGGCAACTAATGAAAAACTGTTTTTT. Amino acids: CASSYGGATNEKLFF.

The CDR3 here is CASSYVTGGDNEQFF. Here the CDR3 DNA reads TGTGCCAGCAGCTACGTAACGGGGGGGGACAATGAGCAGTTCTTC. The gene calls are TRBV7-2 and TRBJ2-1; 8 nucleotides align to TRBD2. The CDR3 contains 15 residues. V shed 4 bases and J 5 bases; nucleotides not matched to a gene: 7. CDR1 and CDR2 (germline): SGHTA, FQGNSA.

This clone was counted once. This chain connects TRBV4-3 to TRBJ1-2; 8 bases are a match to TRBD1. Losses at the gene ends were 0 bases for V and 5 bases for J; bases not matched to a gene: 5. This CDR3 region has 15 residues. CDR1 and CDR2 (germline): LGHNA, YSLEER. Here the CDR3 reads CASSQDWDRQYGYTF. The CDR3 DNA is TGCGCCAGCAGCCAAGATTGGGACAGGCAATATGGCTACACCTTC.

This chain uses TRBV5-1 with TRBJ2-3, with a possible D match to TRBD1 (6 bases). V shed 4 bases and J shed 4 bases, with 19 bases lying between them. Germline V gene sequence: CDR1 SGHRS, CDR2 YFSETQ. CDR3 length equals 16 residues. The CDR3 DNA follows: TGCGCCAGCAGCCCAATTACACAACAGGGTTCAGATACGCAGTATTTT. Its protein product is CASSPITQQGSDTQYF.

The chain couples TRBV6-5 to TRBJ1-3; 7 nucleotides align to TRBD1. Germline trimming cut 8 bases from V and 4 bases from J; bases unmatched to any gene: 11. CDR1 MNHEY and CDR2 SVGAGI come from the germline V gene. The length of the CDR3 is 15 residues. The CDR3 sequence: CASRPRGEAGNTIYF. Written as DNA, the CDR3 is TGTGCCAGCCGCCCCAGGGGGGAGGCAGGAAACACCATATATTTT.

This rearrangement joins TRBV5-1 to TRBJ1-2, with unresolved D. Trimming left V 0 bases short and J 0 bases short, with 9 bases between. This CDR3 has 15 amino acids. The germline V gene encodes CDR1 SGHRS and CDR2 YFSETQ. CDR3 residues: CASSLVPDSNYGYTF. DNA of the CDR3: TGCGCCAGCAGCTTGGTCCCAGATTCTAACTATGGCTACACCTTC. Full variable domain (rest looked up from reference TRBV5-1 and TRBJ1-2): KAGVTQTPRYLIKTRGQQVTLSCSPISGHRSVSWYQQTPGQGLQFLFEYFSETQRNKGNFPGRFSGRQFSNSRSEMNVSTLELGDSALYLCASSLVPDSNYGYTFGSGTRLTVV.

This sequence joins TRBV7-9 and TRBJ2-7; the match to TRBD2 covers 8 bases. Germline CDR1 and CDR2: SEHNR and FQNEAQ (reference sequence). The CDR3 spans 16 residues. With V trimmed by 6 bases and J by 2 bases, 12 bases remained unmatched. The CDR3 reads CASSPLAGQSAYEQYF. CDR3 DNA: TGTGCCAGCAGTCCTTTAGCGGGGCAATCCGCCTACGAGCAGTACTTC.

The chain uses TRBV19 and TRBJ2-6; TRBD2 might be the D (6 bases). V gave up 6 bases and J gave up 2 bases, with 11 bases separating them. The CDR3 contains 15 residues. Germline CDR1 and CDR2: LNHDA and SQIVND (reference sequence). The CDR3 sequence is CASSSSGAGANVLTF. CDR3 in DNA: TGTGCCAGTAGCAGTTCGGGGGCTGGGGCCAACGTCCTGACTTTC.

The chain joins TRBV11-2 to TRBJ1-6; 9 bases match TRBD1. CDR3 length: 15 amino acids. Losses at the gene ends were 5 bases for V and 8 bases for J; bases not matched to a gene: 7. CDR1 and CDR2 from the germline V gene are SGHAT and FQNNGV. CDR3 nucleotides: TGTGCCAGCAGCCCCATGGGACAGGGATATTCACCCCTCCACTTT. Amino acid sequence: CASSPMGQGYSPLHF. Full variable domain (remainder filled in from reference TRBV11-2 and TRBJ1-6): EAGVAQSPRYKIIEKRQSVAFWCNPISGHATLYWYQQILGQGPKLLIQFQNNGVVDDSQLPKDRFSAERLKGVDSTLKIQPAKLEDSAVYLCASSPMGQGYSPLHFGNGTRLTVT.

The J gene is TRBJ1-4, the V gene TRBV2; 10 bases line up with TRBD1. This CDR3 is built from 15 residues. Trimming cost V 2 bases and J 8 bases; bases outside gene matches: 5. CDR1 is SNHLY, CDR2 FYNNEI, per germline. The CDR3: CASSETGTGDEKLFF. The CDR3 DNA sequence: TGTGCCAGCAGTGAAACCGGGACAGGGGACGAAAAACTGTTTTTT.

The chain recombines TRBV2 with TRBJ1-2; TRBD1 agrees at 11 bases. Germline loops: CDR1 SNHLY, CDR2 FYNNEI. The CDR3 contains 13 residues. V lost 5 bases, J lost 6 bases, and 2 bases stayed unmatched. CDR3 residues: CASSPDRGHGYTF. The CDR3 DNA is TGTGCCAGCAGTCCGGACAGGGGGCATGGCTACACCTTC.

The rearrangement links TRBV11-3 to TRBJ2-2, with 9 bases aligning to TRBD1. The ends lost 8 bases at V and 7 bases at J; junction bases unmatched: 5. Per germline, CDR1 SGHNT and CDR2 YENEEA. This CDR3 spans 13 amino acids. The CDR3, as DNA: TGTGCCAGCGGCGACAGGGGGGACGGGGAGCTGTTTTTT. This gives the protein CASGDRGDGELFF.

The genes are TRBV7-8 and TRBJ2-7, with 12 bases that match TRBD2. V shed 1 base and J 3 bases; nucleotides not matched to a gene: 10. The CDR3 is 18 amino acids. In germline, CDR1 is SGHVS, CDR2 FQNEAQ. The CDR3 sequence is CASSLGSSGGAVNYEQYF. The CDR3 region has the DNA TGTGCCAGCAGCTTAGGCTCTAGCGGGGGGGCCGTGAACTACGAGCAGTACTTC.

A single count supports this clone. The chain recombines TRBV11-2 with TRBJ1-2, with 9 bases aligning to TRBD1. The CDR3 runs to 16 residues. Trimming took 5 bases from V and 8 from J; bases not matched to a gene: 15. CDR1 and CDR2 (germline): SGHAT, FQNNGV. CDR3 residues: CASSPRGGTGTLGYTF. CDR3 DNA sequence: TGTGCCAGCAGCCCCCGTGGGGGGACAGGGACTCTCGGCTACACCTTC.

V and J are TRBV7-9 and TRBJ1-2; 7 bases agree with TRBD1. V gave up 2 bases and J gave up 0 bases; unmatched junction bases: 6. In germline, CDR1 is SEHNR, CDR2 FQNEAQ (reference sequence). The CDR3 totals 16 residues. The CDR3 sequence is CASSLSDDRANYGYTF. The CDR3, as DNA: TGTGCCAGCAGCTTATCAGACGACAGGGCTAACTATGGCTACACCTTC.

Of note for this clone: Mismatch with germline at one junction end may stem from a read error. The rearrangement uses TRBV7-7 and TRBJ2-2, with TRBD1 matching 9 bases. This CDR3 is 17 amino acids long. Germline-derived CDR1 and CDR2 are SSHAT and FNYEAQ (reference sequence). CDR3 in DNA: TGTGCTAGCAGCCCCGGGAGGACAGGGGCAGGGGTCGGGGAGCTGTTTTTT. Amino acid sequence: CASSPGRTGAGVGELFF.

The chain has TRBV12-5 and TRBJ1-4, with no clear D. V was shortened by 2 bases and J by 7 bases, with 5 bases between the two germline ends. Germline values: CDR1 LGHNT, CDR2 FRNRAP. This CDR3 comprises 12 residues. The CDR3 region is CASGLMSEKLFF. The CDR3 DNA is TGTGCTAGTGGTTTGATGAGTGAAAAACTGTTTTTT.

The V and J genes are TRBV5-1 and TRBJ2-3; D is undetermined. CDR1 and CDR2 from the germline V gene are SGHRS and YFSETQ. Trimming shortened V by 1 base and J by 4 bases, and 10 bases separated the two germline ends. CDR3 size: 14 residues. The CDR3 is CASSLPMGSDTQYF. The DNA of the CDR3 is TGCGCCAGCAGCTTGCCGATGGGCTCAGATACGCAGTATTTT.

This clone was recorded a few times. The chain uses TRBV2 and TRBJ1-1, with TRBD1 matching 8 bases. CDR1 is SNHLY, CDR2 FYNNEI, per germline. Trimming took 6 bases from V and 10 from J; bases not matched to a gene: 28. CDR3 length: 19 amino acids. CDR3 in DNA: TGTGCCAGCAGCGAGAAACCCATTCTTCCGGGACAGGAAACCTCCCGAGCTTTCTTT. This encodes CASSEKPILPGQETSRAFF.

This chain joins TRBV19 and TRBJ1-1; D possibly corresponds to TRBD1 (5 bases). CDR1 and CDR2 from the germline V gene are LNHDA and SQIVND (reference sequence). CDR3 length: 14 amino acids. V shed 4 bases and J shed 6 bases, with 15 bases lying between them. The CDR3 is CASSTSGWGPEAFF. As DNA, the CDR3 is TGTGCCAGTAGTACAAGTGGATGGGGCCCTGAAGCTTTCTTT.

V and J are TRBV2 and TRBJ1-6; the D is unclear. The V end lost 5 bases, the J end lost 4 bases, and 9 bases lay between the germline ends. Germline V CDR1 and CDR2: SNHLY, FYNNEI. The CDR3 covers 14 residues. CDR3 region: CASSLPRYNSPLHF. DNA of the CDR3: TGTGCCAGCAGTCTCCCTCGGTATAATTCACCCCTCCACTTT.

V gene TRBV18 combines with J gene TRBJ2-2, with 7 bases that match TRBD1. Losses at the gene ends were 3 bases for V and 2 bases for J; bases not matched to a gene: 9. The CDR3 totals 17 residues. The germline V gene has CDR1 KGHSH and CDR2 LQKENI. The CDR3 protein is CASSPTRTGANTGELFF. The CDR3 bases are TGTGCCAGCTCACCGACCAGGACAGGCGCCAACACCGGGGAGCTGTTTTTT.